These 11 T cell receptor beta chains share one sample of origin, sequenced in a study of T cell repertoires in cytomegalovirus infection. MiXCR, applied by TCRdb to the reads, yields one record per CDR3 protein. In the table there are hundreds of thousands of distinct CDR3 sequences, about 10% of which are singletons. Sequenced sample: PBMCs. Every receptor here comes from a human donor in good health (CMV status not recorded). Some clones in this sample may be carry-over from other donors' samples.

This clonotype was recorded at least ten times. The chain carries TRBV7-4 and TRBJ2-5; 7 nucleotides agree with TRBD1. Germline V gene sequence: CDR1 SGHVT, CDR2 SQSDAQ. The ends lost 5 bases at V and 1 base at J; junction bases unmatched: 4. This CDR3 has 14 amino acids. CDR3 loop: CASSVWDSQETQYF. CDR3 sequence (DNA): TGTGCCAGCAGCGTGTGGGACAGCCAAGAGACCCAGTACTTC.

The DNA of the CDR3 is TGTGCCTGGACTCGAGACAGGAACACTGAAGCTTTCTTT. It yields the protein CAWTRDRNTEAFF. The chain uses TRBV30 and TRBJ1-1; D perhaps matches TRBD1 (5 bases). Trimming pared 4 bases from V and 1 base from J, leaving 10 bases between. The CDR3 spans 13 residues. CDR1 and CDR2 (germline): GTSNPN, SVGIG (reference sequence).

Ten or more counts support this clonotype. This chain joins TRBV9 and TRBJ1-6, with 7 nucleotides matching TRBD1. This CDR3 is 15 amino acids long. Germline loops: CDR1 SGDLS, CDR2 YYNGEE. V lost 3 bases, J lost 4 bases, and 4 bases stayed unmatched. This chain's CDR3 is CASSAGTDYNSPLHF. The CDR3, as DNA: TGTGCCAGCAGCGCCGGGACAGATTATAATTCACCCCTCCACTTT. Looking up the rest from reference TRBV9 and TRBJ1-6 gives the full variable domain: DSGVTQTPKHLITATGQRVTLRCSPRSGDLSVYWYQQSLDQGLQFLIQYYNGEERAKGNILERFSAQQFPDLHSELNLSSLELGDSALYFCASSAGTDYNSPLHFGNGTRLTVT.

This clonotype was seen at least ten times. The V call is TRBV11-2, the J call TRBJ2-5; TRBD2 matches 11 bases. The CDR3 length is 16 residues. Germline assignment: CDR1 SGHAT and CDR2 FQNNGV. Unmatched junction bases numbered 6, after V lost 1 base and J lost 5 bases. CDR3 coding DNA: TGTGCCAGCAGCTTAGCTACACTAGCGGGAGTCGAGACCCAGTACTTC. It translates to CASSLATLAGVETQYF.

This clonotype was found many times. The CDR3 sequence is CATHPRRGGRMRNEQFF. The CDR3 bases are TGTGCCACCCACCCTCGGCGGGGGGGGCGAATGAGGAATGAGCAGTTCTTC. The genes are TRBV28 and TRBJ2-1; TRBD2 matches at 9 bases. CDR1 MDHEN and CDR2 SYDVKM come from the germline V gene. The CDR3 consists of 17 residues. The junction had 20 bases not matched to a gene; V was cut back by 10 bases and J by 7 bases.

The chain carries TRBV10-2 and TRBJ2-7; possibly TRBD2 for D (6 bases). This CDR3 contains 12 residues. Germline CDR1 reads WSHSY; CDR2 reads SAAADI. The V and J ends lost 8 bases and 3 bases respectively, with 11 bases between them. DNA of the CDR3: TGCGCCAGCGGGCGGGGACTCTACGAGCAGTACTTC. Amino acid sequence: CASGRGLYEQYF.

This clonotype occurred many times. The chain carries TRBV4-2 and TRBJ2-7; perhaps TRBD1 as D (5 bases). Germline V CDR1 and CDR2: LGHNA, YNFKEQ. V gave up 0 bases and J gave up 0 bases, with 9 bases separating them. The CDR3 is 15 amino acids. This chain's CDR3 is CASSQENRYSYEQYF. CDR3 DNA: TGTGCCAGCAGCCAAGAGAACAGGTACTCCTACGAGCAGTACTTC.

CDR3 region: CASSPKEGGSQETQYF. As DNA, the CDR3 is TGTGCCAGCTCACCAAAGGAGGGAGGATCCCAAGAGACCCAGTACTTC. This rearrangement joins TRBV18 to TRBJ2-5, with TRBD2 as a possible D gene (6 bases). The V and J ends lost 2 bases and 1 base respectively, with 14 bases between them. The CDR3 is 16 amino acids. Per the germline V gene, CDR1 is KGHSH and CDR2 is LQKENI.

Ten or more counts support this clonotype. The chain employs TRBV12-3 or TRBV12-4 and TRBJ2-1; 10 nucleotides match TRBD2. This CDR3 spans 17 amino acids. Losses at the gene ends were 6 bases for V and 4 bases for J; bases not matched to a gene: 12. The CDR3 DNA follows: TGTGCCAGCAGGGCTAGCGGGAGTGGGGGGGGTTACAATGAGCAGTTCTTC. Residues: CASRASGSGGGYNEQFF.

CDR3 nucleotides: TGTGCCAGCACCCAGGCGGGGACGGGGGGCTACACCTTC. The encoded protein is CASTQAGTGGYTF. This chain uses TRBV6-5 with TRBJ1-2, with D tentatively TRBD1 (5 bases). Trimming removed 7 bases from V and 8 bases from J, with 17 bases in between. The CDR3 is made up of 13 amino acids. CDR1 MNHEY and CDR2 SVGAGI come from the germline V gene.

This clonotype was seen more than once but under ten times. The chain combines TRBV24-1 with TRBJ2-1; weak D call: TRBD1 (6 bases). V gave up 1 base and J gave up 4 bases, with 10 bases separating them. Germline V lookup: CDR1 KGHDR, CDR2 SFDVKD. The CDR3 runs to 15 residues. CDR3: CATSDFSDSYNEQFF. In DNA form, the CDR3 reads TGTGCCACCAGTGATTTTTCGGACAGTTACAATGAGCAGTTCTTC.